The 8 T cell receptor beta chains in this list originate from one sample, sequenced in a study of T cell responses to AZD1222 COVID-19 vaccine. Clones were sequenced by immunoSEQ multiplex PCR, and TCRdb holds only the in-frame ones, with some missing. The repertoire holds 150,000 or so clones, with more than 70% as singletons. The source was peripheral blood, collected on day 0 of AZD1222 vaccination. The receptors shown here come from an adult in good health.

The chain is built from TRBV5-5 and TRBJ2-2, with D perhaps matching TRBD1 (6 bases). The CDR3 is 15 residues long. Germline loops: CDR1 SGHKS, CDR2 YYEKEE (reference sequence). V lost 0 bases and J 0 bases, leaving 6 bases between the germline ends. The CDR3 coding sequence is TGTGCCAGCAGCTTGGACAGGGCGAACACCGGGGAGCTGTTTTTT. Amino acids: CASSLDRANTGELFF.

This chain's CDR3 is CASSPRHNPYNEQFF. The CDR3 DNA follows: TGTGCCAGCAGCCCCCGACATAACCCCTACAATGAGCAGTTCTTC. The chain has TRBV7-9 and TRBJ2-1; D is ambiguous. Deletions cut 5 bases from V and 2 bases from J, with 13 bases between. Germline V gene lookup returns CDR1 SEHNR and CDR2 FQNEAQ (reference sequence). The CDR3 has 15 residues.

The V call is TRBV25-1, the J call TRBJ1-2; D is unclear. V was clipped by 0 bases and J by 7 bases, with 15 bases between them. Germline V gives CDR1 MGHDK, CDR2 SYGVNS. The CDR3 has 15 residues. In nucleotides, the CDR3 is TGTGCCAGCAGTGAATATGGGTTACCGGTCGGTGGCTACACCTTC. As protein: CASSEYGLPVGGYTF.

The CDR3 DNA reads as TGTGCCAGCAGCCCCGACAGCGGATTTTACAATGAGCAGTTCTTC. It specifies CASSPDSGFYNEQFF. The chain has TRBV27 and TRBJ2-1; D may match TRBD1 or TRBD2 (5 bases each). CDR1 is MNHEY, CDR2 SMNVEV, per germline (reference sequence). The CDR3 loop spans 15 amino acids. V dropped 6 bases and J dropped 4 bases, with 16 bases sitting between them.

In the case of this clone: Other DNA sequences in the sample encode the same CDR3. The chain recombines TRBV27 with TRBJ1-2; no firm D call. CDR1 is MNHEY and CDR2 is SMNVEV in the germline V gene (reference sequence). The CDR3 sequence is 15 residues long. The V end was cut by 2 bases, the J end by 0 bases, with 10 bases between. The CDR3, as DNA: TGTGCCAGCAGTTTAAGTGGACCGGCTAACTATGGCTACACCTTC. The encoded protein is CASSLSGPANYGYTF.

The rearrangement links TRBV7-2 to TRBJ1-4; no firm D call. V gave up 1 base and J gave up 8 bases, with 8 bases separating them. Germline V gives CDR1 SGHTA, CDR2 FQGNSA. The CDR3 runs to 13 residues. The CDR3 DNA reads TGTGCCAGCAGCTTAGATCAGCGGGAAAAACTGTTTTTT. Its protein product is CASSLDQREKLFF.

V gene TRBV6-4 combines with J gene TRBJ1-5, with D hard to call. Germline V CDR1 and CDR2: MRHNA, SNTAGT. The length of the CDR3 is 13 residues. V was cut by 4 bases and J by 7 bases, with 11 bases left in between. The DNA of the CDR3 is TGTGCCAGCAGTGTCCTGGGAGGGCAGCCCCAGCATTTT. Its protein is CASSVLGGQPQHF.

The table lists this clone with a few counts. The genes are TRBV30 and TRBJ1-2; D is perhaps TRBD1 (6 bases). The germline gives CDR1 GTSNPN, CDR2 SVGIG (reference sequence). This CDR3 has 15 residues. V lost 2 bases, J lost 4 bases, and 17 bases lay in between. This chain's CDR3 is CAWSRGMEGTYGYTF. CDR3 coding DNA: TGTGCCTGGAGTAGGGGGATGGAGGGTACCTATGGCTACACCTTC. The full variable domain, rest sourced from reference TRBV30 and TRBJ1-2, is SQTIHQWPATLVQPVGSPLSLECTVEGTSNPNLYWYRQAAGRGLQLLFYSVGIGQISSEVPQNLSASRPQDRQFILSSKKLLLSDSGFYLCAWSRGMEGTYGYTFGSGTRLTVV.